Following are 22 T cell receptor beta chains from one sample sequenced in a study of early T cells in non-severe SARS-CoV-2 infection. TCRdb reprocessed the 5' RACE reads with MiXCR, giving one entry per CDR3 protein. The sample has about 70,000 distinct CDR3 sequences; approximately 14% are singletons. This specimen was whole blood, taken at baseline. The receptors come from an adult who was a healthcare worker with PCR-confirmed SARS-CoV-2 infection or an uninfected control (not recorded which).

The table lists this clonotype with many counts. The CDR3 protein is CASSAGQETTGELFF. CDR3 coding DNA: TGCGCCAGCAGCGCCGGACAGGAAACCACCGGGGAGCTGTTTTTT. The gene calls are TRBV5-1 and TRBJ2-2; 7 positions match TRBD1. This CDR3 contains 15 residues. Trimming removed 4 bases from V and 4 bases from J; junction bases left unmatched: 7. Germline CDR1 is SGHRS and CDR2 is YFSETQ.

This clonotype came up many times. The chain carries TRBV7-2 and TRBJ2-1, with 9 bases fitting TRBD2. V lost 7 bases, J lost 9 bases, and 16 bases stayed unmatched. CDR1 is SGHTA and CDR2 is FQGNSA in the germline V gene. The CDR3 has 16 amino acids. The chain's CDR3 is CASTEQAGGRLLEQFF. The DNA of the CDR3 is TGTGCCAGCACCGAGCAGGCGGGAGGGCGATTGCTTGAGCAGTTCTTC. Drawing the rest from reference TRBV7-2 and TRBJ2-1, the complete variable domain is GAGVSQSPSNKVTEKGKDVELRCDPISGHTALYWYRQSLGQGLEFLIYFQGNSAPDKSGLPSDRFSAERTGGSVSTLTIQRTQQEDSAVYLCASTEQAGGRLLEQFFGPGTRLTVL.

The table lists this clonotype with a few counts. This rearrangement joins TRBV7-2 to TRBJ2-3; no firm D call. V dropped 1 base and J dropped 12 bases, with 17 bases sitting between them. CDR1 and CDR2 from the germline V gene are SGHTA and FQGNSA. The CDR3 has 14 amino acids. CDR3 sequence (DNA): TGTGCCAGCAGCTTAGTACTATCCCCCCCGAACCAGTATTTT. Translation gives CASSLVLSPPNQYF.

The V and J genes are TRBV29-1 and TRBJ2-2, with TRBD2 as a possible D gene (6 bases). Germline lookup yields CDR1 SQVTM and CDR2 ANQGSEA. V dropped 6 bases and J dropped 4 bases, with 9 bases sitting between them. The CDR3 is made up of 12 amino acids. CDR3 protein: CSVGLITGELFF. CDR3 coding DNA: TGCAGCGTGGGACTTATCACCGGGGAGCTGTTTTTT.

The V gene is TRBV28, the J gene TRBJ2-1, with D possibly being TRBD2 (5 bases). This CDR3 has 14 amino acids. Germline assignment: CDR1 MDHEN and CDR2 SYDVKM. Trimming removed 6 bases from V and 3 bases from J, with 12 bases in between. CDR3: CASRSGPYYNEQFF. CDR3 nucleotide sequence: TGTGCCAGCAGGAGCGGCCCCTACTACAATGAGCAGTTCTTC.

On this clonotype itself: The junction does not match germline at one end; this may be a read error. The V and J genes are TRBV5-4 and TRBJ2-5; D may be TRBD2 (6 bases). CDR1 is SGHNT and CDR2 is YYREEE in the germline V gene (reference sequence). The CDR3 is made up of 14 amino acids. CDR3 nucleotides: TGTGCCAACAGCTTTGATCGGGGGAAGCAGACCCAGTACTTC. Translating gives CANSFDRGKQTQYF.

The V gene is TRBV20-1, the J gene TRBJ2-3, with TRBD2 as a possible D gene (6 bases). CDR1 is DFQATT, CDR2 SNEGSKA, per germline (reference sequence). This CDR3 comprises 13 residues. Between the trimmed V and J ends, which lost 7 bases and 4 bases, there was a span of 15 bases. CDR3 sequence (DNA): TGCAGTGTAGTAGCGGTAAACGCAGATACGCAGTATTTT. This translates into CSVVAVNADTQYF.

This clonotype was seen at least ten times. The chain has TRBV28 and TRBJ2-3, with 7 bases aligning to TRBD2. CDR3 length equals 17 residues. V shed 4 bases, J shed 0 bases, and the junction held 10 bases outside the gene matches. Germline CDR1 is MDHEN and CDR2 is SYDVKM. CDR3 amino acids: CASSSTLAEGSTDTQYF. The CDR3 DNA is TGTGCCAGCAGTTCGACCCTAGCGGAGGGGAGCACAGATACGCAGTATTTT.

V and J are TRBV20-1 and TRBJ2-3; 13 bases match TRBD2. The CDR3 runs to 16 residues. Germline CDR1 and CDR2: DFQATT and SNEGSKA (reference sequence). V was clipped by 0 bases and J by 8 bases; unmatched bases: 8. CDR3 sequence reads: CSARDRTSGSSGTQYF. As DNA, the CDR3 is TGCAGTGCTAGAGACCGGACTAGCGGGAGCTCCGGTACGCAGTATTTT.

This clonotype showed up just a few times. J is TRBJ2-5 and V is TRBV24-1, with 12 bases matching TRBD2. Trimming at V came to 4 bases and at J to 4 bases, leaving 9 bases not matched to a gene. The CDR3 is made up of 17 amino acids. In germline, CDR1 is KGHDR, CDR2 SFDVKD. The CDR3 protein is CATSEPASGRARETQYF. For the CDR3, the DNA is TGTGCCACCAGTGAACCTGCTAGCGGGAGGGCCCGAGAGACCCAGTACTTC.

V and J are TRBV5-1 and TRBJ1-1; 7 bases agree with TRBD1. CDR1 SGHRS and CDR2 YFSETQ come from the germline V gene. V shed 4 bases and J 4 bases; nucleotides not matched to a gene: 7. The CDR3 is made up of 14 amino acids. The CDR3 DNA reads as TGCGCCAGCAGCGATCAGGGGGGCGGCACTGAAGCTTTCTTT. Translated, it gives CASSDQGGGTEAFF.

This clonotype was recorded many times. The chain joins TRBV20-1 to TRBJ2-1; TRBD1 matches at 9 bases. Germline trimming cut 7 bases from V and 5 bases from J; bases unmatched to any gene: 12. This CDR3 comprises 15 residues. Germline V gene data show CDR1 as DFQATT and CDR2 as SNEGSKA (reference sequence). CDR3 sequence: CSVESGTGKDNEQFF. DNA of the CDR3: TGCAGTGTTGAATCCGGGACAGGGAAAGACAATGAGCAGTTCTTC.

The J gene is TRBJ2-1, the V gene TRBV6-2 or TRBV6-3, with D possibly TRBD2 on 6 matching bases. V was shortened by 5 bases and J by 0 bases, with 14 bases between the two germline ends. This CDR3 spans 16 amino acids. The V gene's germline CDR1 is MNHEY and CDR2 SVGEGT. CDR3 DNA sequence: TGTGCCAGCAGTGCCGCCTGGCGGGACTCCTACAATGAGCAGTTCTTC. Translating it yields CASSAAWRDSYNEQFF.

The chain joins TRBV28 to TRBJ2-7, with TRBD1 matching over 7 bases. Germline lookup yields CDR1 MDHEN and CDR2 SYDVKM. This CDR3 has 13 amino acids. Unmatched junction bases numbered 5, after V lost 6 bases and J lost 3 bases. The CDR3 DNA reads as TGTGCCAGCAGCCCAGGGGGTGTCTACGAGCAGTACTTC. It is translated as CASSPGGVYEQYF.

The chain has TRBV20-1 and TRBJ1-2; D might be TRBD1 (5 bases). This CDR3 has 14 residues. The germline gives CDR1 DFQATT, CDR2 SNEGSKA (reference sequence). The V and J ends lost 5 bases and 1 base respectively, with 14 bases between them. This CDR3 reads CSAQGGRDNYGYTF. CDR3 nucleotides: TGCAGTGCTCAGGGTGGAAGGGATAACTATGGCTACACCTTC.

This chain uses TRBV28 with TRBJ1-1, with D uncertain. V lost 5 bases to trimming and J lost 6 bases, with 10 bases between them. CDR1 and CDR2 from the germline V gene are MDHEN and SYDVKM. The CDR3 has 12 amino acids. CDR3 protein: CASSPTRAEAFF. As DNA, the CDR3 is TGTGCCAGCAGTCCCACACGGGCTGAAGCTTTCTTT.

This clonotype was observed a few times. The chain carries TRBV3-1 and TRBJ1-1; the D is unclear. The CDR3 covers 14 residues. Germline CDR1 reads LGHDT; CDR2 reads YNNKEL (reference sequence). Deletions cut 2 bases from V and 3 bases from J, with 10 bases between. CDR3 DNA: TGTGCCAGCAGCCAAATCGGAAGTTACACTGAAGCTTTCTTT. It yields the protein CASSQIGSYTEAFF.

Ten or more counts support this clonotype. The chain recombines TRBV7-6 with TRBJ2-5, with 9 positions matching TRBD1. CDR3 size: 16 residues. Germline V gene sequence: CDR1 SGHVS, CDR2 FNYEAQ. V lost 5 bases and J lost 4; bases outside the gene matches: 11. The CDR3: CASSRSGTGSGETQYF. DNA for the CDR3: TGTGCCAGCAGCCGATCCGGGACAGGGTCTGGAGAGACCCAGTACTTC.

This clonotype has more than one count but fewer than ten. The rearrangement uses TRBV5-1 and TRBJ2-7, with TRBD1 identical over 8 bases. The V and J ends lost 1 base and 4 bases, in that order; junction bases with no gene match: 4. The CDR3 sequence is 14 residues long. CDR1 is SGHRS and CDR2 is YFSETQ in the germline V gene. The CDR3 DNA is TGCGCCAGCAGCTTGACAGGGGGGATATACGAGCAGTACTTC. This sequence encodes CASSLTGGIYEQYF.

This chain connects TRBV6-5 to TRBJ1-1; D is possibly TRBD1 (6 bases). CDR1 and CDR2 from the germline V gene are MNHEY and SVGAGI. CDR3 length: 14 amino acids. V shed 8 bases and J shed 7 bases, with 20 bases lying between them. The DNA of the CDR3 is TGTGCCAGCGGAACCCCGACAGGTAGCGATGAAGCTTTCTTT. Translating it yields CASGTPTGSDEAFF.

This clonotype was counted ten times or more. The rearrangement uses TRBV19 and TRBJ2-1, with 10 bases aligning to TRBD1. The CDR3 sequence is 15 residues long. The germline gives CDR1 LNHDA, CDR2 SQIVND (reference sequence). V trimming: 7 bases; J trimming: 8 bases; junction bases outside the gene matches: 11. The CDR3 sequence is CASTEETGGLDEQFF. The CDR3 DNA reads TGTGCCAGTACCGAGGAGACAGGGGGCCTCGATGAGCAGTTCTTC.

This rearrangement joins TRBV24-1 to TRBJ2-3; TRBD1 aligns across 7 bases. Germline V CDR1 and CDR2: KGHDR, SFDVKD. This CDR3 is built from 15 residues. J gave up 5 bases and V 0 bases, and 4 bases lay outside the gene matches. The CDR3 is CATSDLQGGKDTQYF. CDR3 bases: TGTGCCACCAGTGATTTGCAAGGGGGCAAAGATACGCAGTATTTT.